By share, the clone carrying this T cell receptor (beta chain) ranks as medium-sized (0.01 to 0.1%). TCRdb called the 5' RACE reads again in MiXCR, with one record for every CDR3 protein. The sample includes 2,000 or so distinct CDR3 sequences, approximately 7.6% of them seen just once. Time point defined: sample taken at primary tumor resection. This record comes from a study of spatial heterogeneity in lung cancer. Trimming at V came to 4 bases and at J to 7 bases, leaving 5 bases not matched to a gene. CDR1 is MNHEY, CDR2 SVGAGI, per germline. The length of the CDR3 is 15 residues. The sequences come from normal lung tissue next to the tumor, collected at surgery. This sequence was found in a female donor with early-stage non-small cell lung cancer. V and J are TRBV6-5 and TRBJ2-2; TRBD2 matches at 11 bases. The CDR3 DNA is TGTGCCAGCAGTTTTCAGGGGACTAGCGGCGGGGAGCTGTTTTTT. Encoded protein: CASSFQGTSGGELFF.